A single sample gave rise to the 27 T cell receptor beta chains below, sequenced in a study of blood T cell repertoires in COVID-19. Using immunoSEQ multiplex PCR, the repertoire was profiled, and TCRdb retains in-frame clones only, with some absent. The sample lists a few hundred thousand clones, about 92% occurring once. The source material was PBMCs or T cells enriched from blood (not recorded which). The receptors were sampled from a woman younger than 45 who had recovered from COVID-19.

This chain uses TRBV5-1 with TRBJ2-5; 12 bases agree with TRBD2. CDR3 length equals 15 residues. V shed 6 bases and J 5 bases; nucleotides not matched to a gene: 8. Per germline, CDR1 SGHRS and CDR2 YFSETQ. CDR3 sequence: CASTQTSGSLETQYF. Written as DNA, the CDR3 is TGCGCCAGCACCCAGACTAGCGGGAGTCTGGAGACCCAGTACTTC.

The V and J genes are TRBV7-2 and TRBJ2-3; TRBD2 matches at 12 bases. The germline V gene has CDR1 SGHTA and CDR2 FQGNSA. The CDR3 extends over 15 amino acids. Trimming at V came to 3 bases and at J to 7 bases, leaving 5 bases not matched to a gene. The CDR3 DNA reads as TGTGCCAGCAGCTTTAGACTAGCGGGGGTAAATACGCAGTATTTT. It codes for CASSFRLAGVNTQYF.

This sequence joins TRBV6-2 or TRBV6-3 and TRBJ2-3; TRBD2 matches 7 bases. J was trimmed by 2 bases and V by 4 bases; bases with no gene match: 6. The CDR3 runs to 15 residues. Per germline, CDR1 MNHEY and CDR2 SVGEGT. The CDR3 is CASSSGTTYTDTQYF. CDR3 nucleotides: TGTGCCAGCAGTTCGGGGACTACCTACACAGATACGCAGTATTTT.

CDR3: CASSLETSGPSTSEQYF. The DNA of the CDR3 is TGCGCCAGCAGCTTAGAGACTAGCGGACCAAGTACGTCGGAGCAGTACTTC. The V gene is TRBV5-1, the J gene TRBJ2-7; 9 bases match TRBD2. V lost 2 bases and J lost 7; bases outside the gene matches: 16. Germline V gives CDR1 SGHRS, CDR2 YFSETQ. The CDR3 is 17 residues long.

The chain couples TRBV4-1 to TRBJ2-1; 12 bases are a match to TRBD2. This CDR3 is built from 16 residues. CDR1 MGHRA and CDR2 YSYEKL come from the germline V gene. V trimming: 2 bases; J trimming: 14 bases; junction bases outside the gene matches: 13. The CDR3 loop is CASSQYYLAGGPKEFF. CDR3 bases: TGCGCCAGCAGCCAATATTACCTAGCGGGAGGGCCCAAGGAGTTCTTC.

This chain uses TRBV3-1 (or the pseudogene TRBV3-2) with TRBJ2-2; D uncertain. The CDR3 runs to 14 residues. Trimming took off 2 bases at V and 2 bases at J, with 6 bases between the two ends. Germline CDR1 reads LGHDT; CDR2 reads YNNKEL (reference sequence). CDR3: CASSQLVNTGELFF. The CDR3 bases are TGTGCCAGCAGCCAATTAGTTAACACCGGGGAGCTGTTTTTT.

This clone has just a few counts. V gene TRBV4-2 combines with J gene TRBJ1-2; 7 nucleotides align to TRBD1. Germline lookup yields CDR1 LGHNA and CDR2 YNFKEQ. The ends lost 4 bases at V and 5 bases at J; junction bases unmatched: 4. This CDR3 is 13 amino acids long. CDR3: CASSPGQHYGYTF. The DNA for the CDR3 is TGTGCCAGCAGCCCGGGACAGCATTATGGCTACACCTTC.

The rearrangement uses TRBV5-1 and TRBJ1-1; TRBD1 matches 9 bases. The trim removed 3 bases at V and 4 bases at J, leaving 10 bases unmatched. This CDR3 region has 16 residues. CDR1 and CDR2 (germline): SGHRS, YFSETQ. CDR3 in amino acids: CASSYSGTGLGTEAFF. The CDR3 nucleotides are TGCGCCAGCAGCTATTCCGGGACAGGGTTAGGCACTGAAGCTTTCTTT.

The chain carries TRBV5-1 and TRBJ2-1, with TRBD2 identical over 14 bases. V dropped 0 bases and J dropped 8; count of bases not matched to a gene: 1. CDR1 is SGHRS and CDR2 is YFSETQ in the germline V gene. This CDR3 region has 15 residues. The CDR3 spells CASSLGGLAGDEQFF. The CDR3 bases are TGCGCCAGCAGCTTGGGGGGACTAGCGGGAGATGAGCAGTTCTTC.

The gene calls are TRBV28 and TRBJ1-1; weak D call: TRBD1 (6 bases). Trimming removed 1 base at V and 6 bases at J, with 12 bases between. The CDR3 sequence is 14 residues long. Germline V gene lookup returns CDR1 MDHEN and CDR2 SYDVKM. The CDR3 sequence: CASSLLGTPPEAFF. The CDR3 DNA reads as TGTGCCAGCAGTTTATTAGGGACACCCCCTGAAGCTTTCTTT. The full variable domain, with the rest looked up from reference TRBV28 and TRBJ1-1, is DVKVTQSSRYLVKRTGEKVFLECVQDMDHENMFWYRQDPGLGLRLIYFSYDVKMKEKGDIPEGYSVSREKKERFSLILESASTNQTSMYLCASSLLGTPPEAFFGQGTRLTVV.

The chain employs TRBV3-1 (or the pseudogene TRBV3-2) and TRBJ2-3; TRBD2 matches at 7 bases. Germline CDR1 is LGHDT and CDR2 is YNNKEL (reference sequence). V was pared by 0 bases and J by 2 bases, with 8 bases of the junction left unmatched. CDR3 length: 17 residues. The DNA for the CDR3 is TGTGCCAGCAGCCAAGATCCGACGGGGGGATTCACAGATACGCAGTATTTT. Translation gives CASSQDPTGGFTDTQYF.

The chain is built from TRBV3-1 (or the pseudogene TRBV3-2) and TRBJ2-7; 9 nucleotides line up with TRBD2. Germline assignment: CDR1 LGHDT and CDR2 YNNKEL (reference sequence). J was trimmed by 9 bases and V by 0 bases; bases with no gene match: 9. The CDR3 extends over 15 amino acids. CDR3 residues: CASSQDRLAGNAQYF. The CDR3 DNA follows: TGTGCCAGCAGCCAAGATCGCCTAGCGGGGAATGCGCAGTACTTC.

The V gene is TRBV28, the J gene TRBJ2-5; possibly TRBD2 for D (6 bases). The V end was cut by 6 bases, the J end by 1 base, with 18 bases between. CDR3 length: 16 residues. Per germline, CDR1 MDHEN and CDR2 SYDVKM. In DNA, the CDR3 is TGTGCCAGCAGGGAACCGGGATGGAGGGCCCAAGAGACCCAGTACTTC. Protein: CASREPGWRAQETQYF.

The genes are TRBV9 and TRBJ1-6, with 7 bases that match TRBD1. V trimming: 2 bases; J trimming: 8 bases; junction bases outside the gene matches: 4. Germline V gives CDR1 SGDLS, CDR2 YYNGEE. The CDR3 loop spans 14 amino acids. The CDR3 coding sequence is TGTGCCAGCAGCGTCCACAGGGGTGATTCACCCCTCCACTTT. Translated: CASSVHRGDSPLHF.

The chain has TRBV27 and TRBJ1-1; D possibly corresponds to TRBD1 (5 bases). V lost 5 bases and J lost 5, with 15 bases in between. Germline V gene lookup returns CDR1 MNHEY and CDR2 SMNVEV (reference sequence). There are 14 residues in the CDR3. The chain's CDR3 is CASSANMGPTEAFF. The DNA for the CDR3 is TGTGCCAGCAGTGCCAACATGGGGCCTACTGAAGCTTTCTTT.

The rearrangement uses TRBV7-2 and TRBJ2-7; D perhaps matches TRBD2 (6 bases). V lost 1 base and J 1 base, leaving 11 bases between the germline ends. CDR1 and CDR2 from the germline V gene are SGHTA and FQGNSA. The CDR3 is made up of 15 amino acids. The CDR3 bases are TGTGCCAGCAGCTTAGGGCAGGGACTTTCCTACGAGCAGTACTTC. Its translation: CASSLGQGLSYEQYF.

The rearrangement joins TRBV28 to TRBJ2-7; 11 bases align to TRBD2. Trimming at V came to 7 bases and at J to 2 bases, leaving 10 bases not matched to a gene. The V gene's germline CDR1 is MDHEN and CDR2 SYDVKM. The CDR3 contains 16 residues. The CDR3 sequence: CASNIGGTSGPYEQYF. CDR3 sequence (DNA): TGTGCCAGCAACATCGGAGGGACTAGCGGTCCCTACGAGCAGTACTTC.

The chain uses TRBV28 and TRBJ1-2; 9 bases match TRBD1. The germline gives CDR1 MDHEN, CDR2 SYDVKM. The length of the CDR3 is 13 residues. The V gene end was trimmed by 6 bases and the J gene end by 5 bases; junction bases not matched to a gene: 4. The CDR3 protein is CASRQGTGYGYTF. DNA for the CDR3: TGTGCCAGCAGACAGGGGACAGGGTATGGCTACACCTTC.

This rearrangement joins TRBV28 to TRBJ1-2, with unresolved D. Germline V gene data show CDR1 as MDHEN and CDR2 as SYDVKM. CDR3 length: 13 residues. V was trimmed by 2 bases and J by 5 bases, leaving 9 bases between them. CDR3 region: CASSLAQLYGYTF. The CDR3 DNA reads as TGTGCCAGCAGTTTAGCACAGCTATATGGCTACACCTTC.

J is TRBJ1-4 and V is TRBV28; a weak D match, TRBD1 (5 bases). CDR1 is MDHEN and CDR2 is SYDVKM in the germline V gene. Deletions cut 5 bases from V and 8 bases from J, with 18 bases between. This CDR3 contains 15 residues. The CDR3 coding sequence is TGTGCCAGCAGTACCCCGACAGTGGGCTCCGAAAAACTGTTTTTT. It encodes CASSTPTVGSEKLFF.

V and J are TRBV5-8 and TRBJ2-7; weak D call: TRBD1 (5 bases). Trimming stripped 2 bases from V and 6 bases from J, with 15 bases between. Germline lookup yields CDR1 SGHTS and CDR2 YDEGEE. The CDR3 is 14 residues long. The CDR3 here is CASSLGQYRAEQYF. The CDR3 DNA sequence: TGTGCCAGCAGCTTAGGACAATATCGGGCCGAGCAGTACTTC.

This clone was observed once. Here the CDR3 reads CASRAGGSGANVLTF. The CDR3 DNA reads as TGTGCCAGCAGGGCAGGGGGCTCTGGGGCCAACGTCCTGACTTTC. The chain couples TRBV2 to TRBJ2-6; the match to TRBD1 covers 7 bases. V dropped 6 bases and J dropped 0; count of bases not matched to a gene: 2. Germline V lookup: CDR1 SNHLY, CDR2 FYNNEI. This CDR3 is 15 amino acids long.

The rearrangement links TRBV6-5 to TRBJ2-7, with a tentative D call TRBD1 (6 bases). Germline-derived CDR1 and CDR2 are MNHEY and SVGAGI. Trimming removed 7 bases at V and 7 bases at J, with 17 bases between. This CDR3 is 13 amino acids long. DNA for the CDR3: TGTGCCAGCAAGCTACAGGGATTTGGGGAGCAGTACTTC. Translation: CASKLQGFGEQYF.

V gene TRBV4-2 combines with J gene TRBJ2-3, with 10 positions matching TRBD2. Per the germline V gene, CDR1 is LGHNA and CDR2 is YNFKEQ. The CDR3 covers 18 residues. Trimming cost V 2 bases and J 0 bases; bases outside gene matches: 8. CDR3 loop: CASSQRLAGEASTDTQYF. In DNA, the CDR3 is TGTGCCAGCAGCCAACGGCTAGCGGGAGAAGCTAGCACAGATACGCAGTATTTT.

This chain joins TRBV5-4 and TRBJ2-7, with a weak D call TRBD2 (7 bases). This CDR3 has 14 amino acids. CDR1 is SGHNT, CDR2 YYREEE, per germline (reference sequence). Trimming stripped 1 base from V and 7 bases from J, with 15 bases between. The CDR3 coding sequence is TGTGCCAGCAGCTTGCGGGGGGCGGAATATGAGCAGTACTTC. This gives the protein CASSLRGAEYEQYF.

The J gene is TRBJ1-5, the V gene TRBV7-2; 9 bases line up with TRBD1. After removal of 3 bases from V and 7 bases from J, the junction contained 7 bases not matched to a gene. The CDR3 has 15 residues. Germline V CDR1 and CDR2: SGHTA, FQGNSA. CDR3 residues: CASSFSSTGGQPQHF. The CDR3 DNA follows: TGTGCCAGCAGCTTCTCATCGACAGGGGGACAGCCCCAGCATTTT.

The CDR3 loop is CSASRRHYNEQFF. The CDR3 nucleotides are TGCAGTGCTAGTCGTCGACACTACAATGAGCAGTTCTTC. The chain is built from TRBV20-1 and TRBJ2-1; D uncertain. CDR1 is DFQATT and CDR2 is SNEGSKA in the germline V gene (reference sequence). V was trimmed by 3 bases and J by 3 bases, leaving 9 bases between them. The CDR3 is 13 residues long.